A single sample is the source of the 15 T cell receptor beta chains below, sequenced in a study of blood T cell repertoires in COVID-19 (dated by TCRdb to 2020 to 2021). Receptors were amplified or captured by the immunoSEQ multiplex PCR assay. TCRdb holds this immuneACCESS table with in-frame rearrangements only. Some clones are missing; in checked studies, unresolved V genes explain under half, and the rest has no known cause. The sample yields over 300,000 clones; more than 80% were counted once. The top ten clonotypes cover 6.4% of the sample. The sample taken for sequencing was peripheral blood. These receptors all come from a young man who had recovered from COVID-19.

J is TRBJ2-5 and V is TRBV6-2 or TRBV6-3, with 9 positions matching TRBD1. This CDR3 contains 17 residues. In germline, CDR1 is MNHEY, CDR2 SVGEGT. V gave up 2 bases and J gave up 3 bases; unmatched junction bases: 10. The CDR3 sequence is CASSYGTGILFEETQYF. The CDR3 DNA reads TGTGCCAGCAGTTACGGGACAGGGATTCTGTTTGAAGAGACCCAGTACTTC.

CDR3 bases: TGTGCCAGCAGTGAGGTGACAGGGTACCAAGAGACCCAGTACTTC. It encodes CASSEVTGYQETQYF. The chain is built from TRBV25-1 and TRBJ2-5; 7 bases agree with TRBD1. CDR1 and CDR2 from the germline V gene are MGHDK and SYGVNS. The CDR3 is 15 amino acids. After removal of 3 bases from V and 0 bases from J, the junction contained 4 bases not matched to a gene.

The chain recombines TRBV10-3 with TRBJ1-2; tentatively, D is TRBD1 (5 bases). V was pared by 6 bases and J by 1 base, with 15 bases between. From germline, CDR1 is ENHRY and CDR2 SYGVKD. CDR3 length: 15 amino acids. CDR3 in amino acids: CAIRSTRQNNYGYTF. The CDR3 nucleotides are TGTGCCATCAGGTCCACCCGACAGAATAACTATGGCTACACCTTC.

V usage is TRBV10-1 and J usage is TRBJ2-7; D gene ambiguous. The CDR3 sequence is 16 residues long. The germline gives CDR1 WNHNN, CDR2 SYGVQD (reference sequence). V dropped 3 bases and J dropped 2 bases, with 17 bases sitting between them. The CDR3 nucleotides are TGCGCCAGCAGTGAAGGTGTGGCAGGTTCGACCTACGAGCAGTACTTC. Protein: CASSEGVAGSTYEQYF.

The CDR3 nucleotides read TGTGCCAGCAGCTTAGTTGGCATCAGCTCTGGAAACACCATATATTTT. Protein sequence: CASSLVGISSGNTIYF. The chain couples TRBV7-2 to TRBJ1-3; D uncertain. Trimming pared 1 base from V and 0 bases from J, leaving 10 bases between. This CDR3 has 16 amino acids. The germline V gene encodes CDR1 SGHTA and CDR2 FQGNSA.

This chain uses TRBV9 with TRBJ1-3, with D hard to call. The germline CDR1 and CDR2 sequences are SGDLS and YYNGEE. The CDR3 has 14 residues. V lost 5 bases and J 1 base, leaving 10 bases between the germline ends. The CDR3 sequence: CASRGGVSGNTIYF. The CDR3 coding sequence is TGTGCCAGCAGGGGCGGGGTATCTGGAAACACCATATATTTT.

The chain employs TRBV2 and TRBJ1-5, with 7 bases that match TRBD1. CDR3 length: 15 amino acids. Unmatched junction bases numbered 10, after V lost 3 bases and J lost 8 bases. Germline-derived CDR1 and CDR2 are SNHLY and FYNNEI. The CDR3 DNA follows: TGTGCCAGCAGTGATGGAGACAGGGAGATTGAGCCCCAGCATTTT. Its protein product is CASSDGDREIEPQHF.

The J gene is TRBJ1-2, the V gene TRBV10-2; tentative D call: TRBD1 (6 bases). CDR3 length equals 15 residues. The V and J ends lost 0 bases and 4 bases respectively, with 12 bases between them. Germline assignment: CDR1 WSHSY and CDR2 SAAADI. The CDR3 loop is CASSESRGLSYGYTF. CDR3 nucleotide sequence: TGCGCCAGCAGTGAGTCGAGGGGGTTAAGCTATGGCTACACCTTC.

V and J are TRBV14 and TRBJ1-2; no clear D gene. This CDR3 has 13 amino acids. The germline CDR1 and CDR2 sequences are SGHDN and FVKESK. Trimming took off 2 bases at V and 4 bases at J, with 8 bases between the two ends. This chain's CDR3 is CASSQSTVYGYTF. In DNA form, the CDR3 reads TGTGCCAGCAGCCAAAGTACAGTCTATGGCTACACCTTC.

In DNA form, the CDR3 reads TGTGCCAGCAGCTTAGCAGGACAAATGAACACTGAAGCTTTCTTT. This codes for CASSLAGQMNTEAFF. The chain combines TRBV11-2 with TRBJ1-1; TRBD1 might be the D (5 bases). Germline V gene lookup returns CDR1 SGHAT and CDR2 FQNNGV. This CDR3 has 15 amino acids. Trimming took 1 base from V and 0 from J, leaving 9 bases between them.

The chain carries TRBV10-3 and TRBJ2-7, with 8 bases fitting TRBD1. The CDR3 contains 11 residues. Germline V gene sequence: CDR1 ENHRY, CDR2 SYGVKD. V shed 10 bases, J shed 4 bases, and the junction held 3 bases outside the gene matches. CDR3 nucleotide sequence: TGTGCCAGCCGGACAGGGTACGAGCAGTACTTC. Amino acids: CASRTGYEQYF.

This clone was seen a handful of times. J is TRBJ2-1 and V is TRBV10-1; 8 bases fit TRBD1. The CDR3 has 15 amino acids. Per germline, CDR1 WNHNN and CDR2 SYGVQD (reference sequence). V gave up 6 bases and J gave up 3 bases; unmatched junction bases: 7. CDR3 coding DNA: TGCGCCAGCAGCCCGGGACAGGTGGGCTACAATGAGCAGTTCTTC. Its translation is CASSPGQVGYNEQFF.

This chain uses TRBV6-2 or TRBV6-3 with TRBJ2-1, with TRBD2 identical over 9 bases. This CDR3 is 15 amino acids long. Trimming took 2 bases from V and 12 from J; bases not matched to a gene: 11. Germline loops: CDR1 MNHEY, CDR2 SVGEGT. The CDR3 spells CASSYTSGRTAGQFF. In nucleotides, the CDR3 is TGTGCCAGCAGTTACACGAGCGGGAGGACGGCCGGGCAGTTCTTC.

The V gene is TRBV18, the J gene TRBJ1-2; D possibly corresponds to TRBD1 (6 bases). Per the germline V gene, CDR1 is KGHSH and CDR2 is LQKENI. V was shortened by 2 bases and J by 4 bases, with 8 bases between the two germline ends. The CDR3 has 13 amino acids. CDR3 sequence reads: CASSPTGPYGYTF. The CDR3 DNA follows: TGTGCCAGCTCACCAACAGGGCCCTATGGCTACACCTTC.

The chain has TRBV19 and TRBJ1-5, with 7 positions matching TRBD1. CDR3 length equals 13 residues. V trimming: 8 bases; J trimming: 4 bases; junction bases outside the gene matches: 5. CDR1 and CDR2 (germline): LNHDA, SQIVND (reference sequence). The CDR3 DNA sequence: TGTGCCAGTCTGGGACAGCCGAATCAGCCCCAGCATTTT. Protein: CASLGQPNQPQHF. Complete variable domain (other parts from reference TRBV19 and TRBJ1-5): DGGITQSPKYLFRKEGQNVTLSCEQNLNHDAMYWYRQDPGQGLRLIYYSQIVNDFQKGDIAEGYSVSREKKESFPLTVTSAQKNPTAFYLCASLGQPNQPQHFGDGTRLSIL.